This T cell receptor (beta chain) was obtained from a study of CD8+ T cells in alopecia areata. The CDR3 is 14 residues long. In germline, CDR1 is MNHEY, CDR2 SVGAGI. Deletions cut 5 bases from V and 2 bases from J, with 12 bases between. Of note for this clone: Its specificity is unknown.

cDNA serving as the sequencing template came from extracted, reverse transcribed RNA. Sequenced by immunoSEQ multiplex PCR; TCRdb stores in-frame clones only, minus some. This sample yields around 200,000 clones, of which roughly 64% are seen a single time; over 9.5% belongs to the top ten. Described treatment: oral pan-JAK inhibitor, 5-10 mg twice daily. Study-wide results and caveats: The study found tofacitinib significantly decreased scalp clonality and expanded CD8+ clones among the top 100. Many expanded lesional clones persisted in scalp and blood during tofacitinib. Researchers say the link of baseline CD8+ expansion to response remains uncertain, with one nonresponder. Sharing of TCRs across patients appeared less clear than in mice, possibly for HLA-related reasons.

Sequences were derived from CD8+ T cells sorted from blood, sampled at week 24, from a patient treated with tofacitinib. The origin of this receptor is a human donor with alopecia areata. The chain uses TRBV6-5 and TRBJ2-5, with D maybe TRBD2 (6 bases). The CDR3 sequence is CASSHPGSQETQYF. Written as DNA, the CDR3 is TGTGCCAGCAGTCACCCCGGGAGTCAAGAGACCCAGTACTTC.